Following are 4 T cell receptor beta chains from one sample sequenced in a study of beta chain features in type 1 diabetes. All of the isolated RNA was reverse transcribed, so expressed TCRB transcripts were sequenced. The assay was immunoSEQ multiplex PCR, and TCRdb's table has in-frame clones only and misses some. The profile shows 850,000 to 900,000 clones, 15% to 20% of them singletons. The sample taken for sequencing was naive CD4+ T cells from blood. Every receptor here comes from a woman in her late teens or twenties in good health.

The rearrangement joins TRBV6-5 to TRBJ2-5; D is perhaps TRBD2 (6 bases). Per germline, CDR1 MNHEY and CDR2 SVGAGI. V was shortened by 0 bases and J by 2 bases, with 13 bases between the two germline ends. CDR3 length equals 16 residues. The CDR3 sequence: CASSYSGLRLQETQYF. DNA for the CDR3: TGTGCCAGCAGTTACTCGGGACTTCGGTTGCAAGAGACCCAGTACTTC.

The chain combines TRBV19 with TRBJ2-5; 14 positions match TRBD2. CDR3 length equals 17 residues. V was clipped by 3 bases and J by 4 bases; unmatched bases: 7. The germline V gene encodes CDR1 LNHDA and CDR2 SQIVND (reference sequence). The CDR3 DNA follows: TGTGCCAGTAGTATCGGACCGACTAGCGGGAGGGGAGAGACCCAGTACTTC. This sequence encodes CASSIGPTSGRGETQYF.

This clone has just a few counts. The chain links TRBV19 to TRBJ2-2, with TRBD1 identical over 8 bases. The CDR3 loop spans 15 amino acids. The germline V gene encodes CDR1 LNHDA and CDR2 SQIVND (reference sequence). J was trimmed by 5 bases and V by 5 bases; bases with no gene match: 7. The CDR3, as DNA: TGTGCCAGTAGTCCAGGGACAGGAGGGACCGGGGAGCTGTTTTTT. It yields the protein CASSPGTGGTGELFF.

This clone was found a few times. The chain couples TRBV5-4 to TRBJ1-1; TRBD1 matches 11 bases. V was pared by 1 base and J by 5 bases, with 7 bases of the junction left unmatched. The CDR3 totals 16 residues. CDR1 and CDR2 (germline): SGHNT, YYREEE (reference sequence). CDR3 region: CASSLPGQGGLTEAFF. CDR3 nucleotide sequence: TGTGCCAGCAGCTTGCCGGGACAGGGGGGGCTAACTGAAGCTTTCTTT.